This passage covers 21 T cell receptor beta chains from one sample sequenced in a study of Graves' ophthalmopathy and Graves' hyperthyroidism. TCR beta CDR3 regions were amplified from RNA transcripts. A first-round RT-PCR used HTBI primers, followed by a second-round multiplex PCR. A single record per CDR3 protein comes from TCRdb applying MiXCR to the multiplex PCR reads. This table has 200,000 to 250,000 distinct CDR3 sequences, under 25% appearing once. Sequenced sample: peripheral blood. These receptors were taken from a woman between 50 and 59 years old with Graves' ophthalmopathy.

This clonotype was observed many times. The chain links TRBV2 to TRBJ2-4; D might be TRBD1 or TRBD2, each matching 5 bases. The CDR3 length is 13 residues. Trimming took 7 bases from V and 8 from J, leaving 15 bases between them. Per the germline V gene, CDR1 is SNHLY and CDR2 is FYNNEI. The CDR3 sequence is CASTGQGRDIQYF. The CDR3 DNA reads as TGTGCCAGCACGGGCCAGGGACGGGACATTCAGTACTTC. Using reference TRBV2 and TRBJ2-4 for the parts outside the CDR3, the full variable domain is EPEVTQTPSHQVTQMGQEVILRCVPISNHLYFYWYRQILGQKVEFLVSFYNNEISEKSEIFDDQFSVERPDGSNFTLKIRSTKLEDSAMYFCASTGQGRDIQYFGAGTRLSVL.

This clonotype showed up many times. The chain joins TRBV12-5 to TRBJ2-7, with D perhaps assigned TRBD1 or TRBD2 (5 bases each). Trimming removed 1 base at V and 3 bases at J, with 22 bases between. Germline CDR1 reads LGHNT; CDR2 reads FRNRAP. The CDR3 runs 18 residues. CDR3 sequence reads: CASGLGRRLRDGSYEQYF. The DNA of the CDR3 is TGTGCTAGTGGTTTGGGACGCAGACTCCGGGACGGAAGCTACGAGCAGTACTTC.

This clonotype was picked up many times. The chain employs TRBV5-1 and TRBJ2-2; the D gene is possibly TRBD1 (6 bases). V was trimmed by 4 bases and J by 4 bases, leaving 17 bases between them. This CDR3 spans 16 amino acids. Germline V CDR1 and CDR2: SGHRS, YFSETQ. For the CDR3, the DNA is TGCGCCAGCAGCCCAACAGGGAGTCGGTCCACCGGGGAGCTGTTTTTT. This codes for CASSPTGSRSTGELFF. Filled out from reference TRBV5-1 and TRBJ2-2, the complete variable domain reads KAGVTQTPRYLIKTRGQQVTLSCSPISGHRSVSWYQQTPGQGLQFLFEYFSETQRNKGNFPGRFSGRQFSNSRSEMNVSTLELGDSALYLCASSPTGSRSTGELFFGEGSRLTVL.

This clonotype came up many times. The chain uses TRBV5-1 and TRBJ2-7; D gene ambiguous. Germline V gene data show CDR1 as SGHRS and CDR2 as YFSETQ. Trimming stripped 0 bases from V and 4 bases from J, with 11 bases between. This CDR3 is 14 amino acids long. CDR3 sequence reads: CASSLDVTGYEQYF. CDR3 DNA: TGCGCCAGCAGCTTGGATGTCACTGGATACGAGCAGTACTTC.

This clonotype was seen a single time. The rearrangement joins TRBV6-1 to TRBJ1-6; 9 nucleotides line up with TRBD1. The CDR3 sequence is 16 residues long. J lost 7 bases, V lost 3 bases, and 7 bases had no gene match. Germline V gene lookup returns CDR1 MNHNS and CDR2 SASEGT. This chain's CDR3 is CASSDGQGSRNSPLHF. CDR3 coding DNA: TGTGCCAGCAGTGACGGACAGGGGTCTCGGAATTCACCCCTCCACTTT.

This clonotype was seen at least ten times. V gene TRBV28 combines with J gene TRBJ2-2, with unresolved D. This CDR3 comprises 14 residues. The germline V gene encodes CDR1 MDHEN and CDR2 SYDVKM. Trimming pared 2 bases from V and 1 base from J, leaving 5 bases between. CDR3 residues: CASSLAGNTGELFF. In DNA, the CDR3 is TGTGCCAGCAGTTTAGCAGGGAACACCGGGGAGCTGTTTTTT.

This chain joins TRBV9 and TRBJ2-5, with 7 bases matching TRBD2. Germline loops: CDR1 SGDLS, CDR2 YYNGEE. The CDR3 is 17 amino acids. V dropped 0 bases and J dropped 5; count of bases not matched to a gene: 13. The CDR3 region is CASSVGGGRFRRETQYF. The CDR3 bases are TGTGCCAGCAGCGTAGGGGGGGGGAGATTCCGGAGGGAGACCCAGTACTTC.

The table lists this clonotype with many counts. The chain employs TRBV18 and TRBJ1-1; D remains ambiguous. The CDR3 extends over 13 amino acids. Trimming pared 6 bases from V and 1 base from J, leaving 9 bases between. Germline CDR1 KGHSH, CDR2 LQKENI. The CDR3 here is CASSSRRNTEAFF. CDR3 DNA: TGTGCCAGCTCGTCCAGGCGGAACACTGAAGCTTTCTTT.

This sequence joins TRBV7-2 and TRBJ2-7; D is unclear. The CDR3 length is 15 residues. Per germline, CDR1 SGHTA and CDR2 FQGNSA. V was trimmed by 2 bases and J by 5 bases, leaving 16 bases between them. The CDR3 region is CASSLFIPPRDEQYF. In nucleotides, the CDR3 is TGTGCCAGCAGCTTATTTATTCCACCACGGGACGAGCAGTACTTC.

This clonotype was recorded many times. The rearrangement uses TRBV5-1 and TRBJ2-5; tentatively, D is TRBD1 or TRBD2 (5 bases each). This CDR3 region has 13 residues. The V end lost 4 bases, the J end lost 5 bases, and 12 bases lay between the germline ends. Germline values: CDR1 SGHRS, CDR2 YFSETQ. The CDR3: CASSEGTEETQYF. The CDR3 bases are TGCGCCAGCAGCGAGGGGACCGAGGAGACCCAGTACTTC.

As for this clonotype: At one end the junction does not follow the germline gene, possibly because of a read error. This chain connects TRBV12-3 or TRBV12-4 to TRBJ1-2; D is unresolved. The CDR3 is 13 residues long. This chain's CDR3 is CASGPGGSYGYIF. The CDR3 DNA reads TGTGCCAGTGGACCGGGCGGTTCCTATGGCTACATCTTC.

Details on this clonotype: A read error may explain this, as a much larger clone is one base away. The V and J genes are TRBV30 and TRBJ1-3; D is uncertain. In germline, CDR1 is GTSNPN, CDR2 SVGIG (reference sequence). The V end lost 4 bases, the J end lost 5 bases, and 9 bases lay between the germline ends. The CDR3 sequence is 12 residues long. The CDR3 loop reads CAWTTARNTIYF. The CDR3 DNA reads TGTGCCTGGACCACAGCTAGAAACACCATATATTTT.

The V and J genes are TRBV6-5 and TRBJ2-5, with D unclear. The V end was cut by 2 bases, the J end by 1 base, with 8 bases between. Germline CDR1 is MNHEY and CDR2 is SVGAGI. The CDR3 is made up of 14 amino acids. The CDR3 nucleotides read TGTGCCAGCAGTTACAGCGCAGGCCAAGAGACCCAGTACTTC. Encoded protein: CASSYSAGQETQYF.

The chain is built from TRBV12-3 or TRBV12-4 and TRBJ2-5; maybe TRBD1 (6 bases). V was clipped by 4 bases and J by 5 bases, with 14 bases between them. The CDR3 extends over 14 amino acids. The DNA of the CDR3 is TGTGCCAGCAGTTACACAGGGATACGGGAGACCCAGTACTTC. As protein: CASSYTGIRETQYF.

V gene TRBV6-1 combines with J gene TRBJ1-5; possibly TRBD1 for D (5 bases). CDR1 is MNHNS, CDR2 SASEGT, per germline. Trimming pared 6 bases from V and 6 bases from J, leaving 18 bases between. The CDR3 extends over 15 amino acids. The CDR3, as DNA: TGTGCCAGCAGGCCGTGGGGGGAGGGAATTCAGCCCCAGCATTTT. Protein product: CASRPWGEGIQPQHF.

This chain joins TRBV3-1 and TRBJ1-1; D is unclear. CDR1 LGHDT and CDR2 YNNKEL come from the germline V gene (reference sequence). CDR3 size: 13 residues. V was clipped by 0 bases and J by 8 bases, with 10 bases between them. The CDR3 spells CASSQDLLEEAFF. CDR3 DNA sequence: TGTGCCAGCAGCCAAGATCTACTAGAGGAAGCTTTCTTT.

There are many counts of this clonotype. V is TRBV20-1 and J is TRBJ2-2, with 12 bases aligning to TRBD1. This CDR3 has 15 residues. From germline, CDR1 is DFQATT and CDR2 SNEGSKA (reference sequence). Losses at the gene ends were 5 bases for V and 8 bases for J; bases not matched to a gene: 9. CDR3: CSAQSPGQGAGELFF. CDR3 coding DNA: TGCAGTGCTCAAAGCCCGGGACAGGGGGCTGGGGAGCTGTTTTTT.

The chain uses TRBV12-3 or TRBV12-4 and TRBJ2-5; 12 bases align to TRBD2. After removal of 2 bases from V and 5 bases from J, the junction contained 9 bases not matched to a gene. CDR3 length equals 17 residues. CDR3 amino acids: CASSLSRGLAGAETQYF. The CDR3 nucleotides read TGTGCCAGCAGTTTATCGAGGGGACTAGCGGGCGCGGAGACCCAGTACTTC.

Comment on this clonotype: The junction departs from the called germline gene at one end, perhaps through a read error. The rearrangement links TRBV2 to TRBJ1-1; maybe TRBD1 (6 bases). CDR1 SNHLY and CDR2 FYNNEI come from the germline V gene. This CDR3 comprises 14 residues. For the CDR3, the DNA is TGTGCCAGCAGCGAAGGGGGATTGGGGGCTGAAGCTTTCTTT. As protein: CASSEGGLGAEAFF.

In its sample, this clonotype was seen many times. J is TRBJ2-5 and V is TRBV11-2, with a possible D match to TRBD1 (6 bases). The germline V and J ends were trimmed by 7 bases and 5 bases, with 11 bases remaining between them. This CDR3 spans 12 amino acids. Looked up from germline, CDR1 is SGHAT and CDR2 is FQNNGV. The CDR3, as DNA: TGTGCCAGCAACGAACAGGGTGAGACCCAGTACTTC. Amino acid sequence: CASNEQGETQYF.

This clonotype showed up many times. The chain combines TRBV11-3 with TRBJ2-7; D uncertain. This CDR3 has 14 amino acids. The germline gives CDR1 SGHNT, CDR2 YENEEA. V was cut by 2 bases and J by 4 bases, with 12 bases left in between. The CDR3 spells CASSLMYGPYEQYF. The CDR3 DNA follows: TGTGCCAGCAGCTTAATGTACGGACCGTACGAGCAGTACTTC.